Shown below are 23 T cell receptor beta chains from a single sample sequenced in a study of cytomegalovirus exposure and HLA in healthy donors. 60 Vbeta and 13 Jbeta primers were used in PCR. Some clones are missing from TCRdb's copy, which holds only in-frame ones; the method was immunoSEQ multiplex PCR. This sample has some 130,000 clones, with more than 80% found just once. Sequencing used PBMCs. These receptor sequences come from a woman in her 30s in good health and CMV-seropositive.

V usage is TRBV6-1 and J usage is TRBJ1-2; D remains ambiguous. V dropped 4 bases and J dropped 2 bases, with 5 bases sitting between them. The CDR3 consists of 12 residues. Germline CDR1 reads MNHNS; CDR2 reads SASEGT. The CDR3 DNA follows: TGTGCCAGCAGTGGGCAGAACTATGGCTACACCTTC. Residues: CASSGQNYGYTF.

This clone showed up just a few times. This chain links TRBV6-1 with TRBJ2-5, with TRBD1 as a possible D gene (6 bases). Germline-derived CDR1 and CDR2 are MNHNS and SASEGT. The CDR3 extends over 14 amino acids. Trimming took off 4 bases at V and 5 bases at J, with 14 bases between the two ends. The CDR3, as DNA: TGTGCCAGCAGTGGATGGGGGCAGAAGGAGACCCAGTACTTC. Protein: CASSGWGQKETQYF.

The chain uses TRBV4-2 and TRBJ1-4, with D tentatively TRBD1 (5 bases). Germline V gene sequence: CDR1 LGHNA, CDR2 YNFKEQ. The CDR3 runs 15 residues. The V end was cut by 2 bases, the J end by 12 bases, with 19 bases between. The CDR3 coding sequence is TGTGCCAGCAGCCAATACCAGGGCCCTACAGGAGAACTGTTTTTT. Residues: CASSQYQGPTGELFF.

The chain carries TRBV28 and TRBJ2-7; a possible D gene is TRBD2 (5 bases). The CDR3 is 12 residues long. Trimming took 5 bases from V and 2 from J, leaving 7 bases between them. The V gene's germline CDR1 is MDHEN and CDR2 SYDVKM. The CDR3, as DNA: TGTGCCAGCAGTGGACTTGCCTACGAGCAGTACTTC. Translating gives CASSGLAYEQYF.

The CDR3 here is CASSYGVNTGELFF. CDR3 bases: TGCGCCAGCAGTTACGGGGTGAACACCGGGGAGCTGTTTTTT. The chain couples TRBV5-1 to TRBJ2-2, with D possibly being TRBD2 (5 bases). Trimming cost V 5 bases and J 1 base, with 9 bases left between them. The CDR3 has 14 residues. The germline V gene encodes CDR1 SGHRS and CDR2 YFSETQ.

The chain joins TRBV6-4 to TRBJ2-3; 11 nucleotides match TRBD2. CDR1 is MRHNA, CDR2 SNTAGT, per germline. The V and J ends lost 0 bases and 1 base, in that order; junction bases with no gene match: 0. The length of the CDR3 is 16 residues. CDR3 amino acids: CASSDSSGGGTDTQYF. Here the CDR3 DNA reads TGTGCCAGCAGTGACTCTAGCGGGGGGGGCACAGATACGCAGTATTTT.

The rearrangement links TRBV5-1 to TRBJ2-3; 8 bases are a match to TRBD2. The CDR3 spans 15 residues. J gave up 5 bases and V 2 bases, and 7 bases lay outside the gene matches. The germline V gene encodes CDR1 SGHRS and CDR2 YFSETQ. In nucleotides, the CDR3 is TGCGCCAGCAGCTTCGGCGGGGGGATAAAAGATACGCAGTATTTT. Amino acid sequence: CASSFGGGIKDTQYF.

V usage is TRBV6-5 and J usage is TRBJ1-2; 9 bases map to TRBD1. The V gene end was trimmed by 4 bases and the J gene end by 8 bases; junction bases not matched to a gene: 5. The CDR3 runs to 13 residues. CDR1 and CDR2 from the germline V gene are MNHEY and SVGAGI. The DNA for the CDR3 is TGTGCCAGCAGTTCACAGGGGGCGAAGGGCTACACCTTC. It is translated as CASSSQGAKGYTF.

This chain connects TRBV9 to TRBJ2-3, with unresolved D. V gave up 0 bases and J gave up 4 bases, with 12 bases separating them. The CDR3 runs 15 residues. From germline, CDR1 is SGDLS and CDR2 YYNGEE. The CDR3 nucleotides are TGTGCCAGCAGCGTAGTACCGAGTGGGCCAGATACGCAGTATTTT. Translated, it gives CASSVVPSGPDTQYF.

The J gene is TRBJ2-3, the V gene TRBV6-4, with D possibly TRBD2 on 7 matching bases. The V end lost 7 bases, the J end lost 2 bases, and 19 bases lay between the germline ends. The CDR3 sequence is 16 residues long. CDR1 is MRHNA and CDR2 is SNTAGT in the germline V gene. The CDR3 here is CASITTAGAPTDTQYF. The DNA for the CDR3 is TGTGCCAGCATTACCACCGCGGGGGCCCCCACAGATACGCAGTATTTT.

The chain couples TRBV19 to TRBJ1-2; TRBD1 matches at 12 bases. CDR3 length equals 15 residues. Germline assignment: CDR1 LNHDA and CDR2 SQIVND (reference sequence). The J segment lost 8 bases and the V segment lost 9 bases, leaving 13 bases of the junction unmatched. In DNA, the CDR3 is TGTGCCAGCTATTCACCGGGACAGGGGGCGAGAGGCTACACCTTC. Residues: CASYSPGQGARGYTF. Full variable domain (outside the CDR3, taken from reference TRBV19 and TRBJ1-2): DGGITQSPKYLFRKEGQNVTLSCEQNLNHDAMYWYRQDPGQGLRLIYYSQIVNDFQKGDIAEGYSVSREKKESFPLTVTSAQKNPTAFYLCASYSPGQGARGYTFGSGTRLTVV.

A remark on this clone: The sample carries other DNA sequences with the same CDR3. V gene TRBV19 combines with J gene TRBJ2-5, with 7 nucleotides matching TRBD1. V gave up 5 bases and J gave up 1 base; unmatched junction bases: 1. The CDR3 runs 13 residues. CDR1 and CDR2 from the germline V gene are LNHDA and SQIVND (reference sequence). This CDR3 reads CASSGTAQETQYF. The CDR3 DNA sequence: TGTGCCAGTAGTGGGACAGCCCAAGAGACCCAGTACTTC. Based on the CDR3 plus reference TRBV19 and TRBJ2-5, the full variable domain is DGGITQSPKYLFRKEGQNVTLSCEQNLNHDAMYWYRQDPGQGLRLIYYSQIVNDFQKGDIAEGYSVSREKKESFPLTVTSAQKNPTAFYLCASSGTAQETQYFGPGTRLLVL.

The CDR3 sequence: CASNLTPSGTDTQYF. DNA for the CDR3: TGTGCCAGCAACCTTACACCTAGCGGCACAGATACGCAGTATTTT. This chain uses TRBV2 with TRBJ2-3; weak D call: TRBD2 (6 bases). Germline lookup yields CDR1 SNHLY and CDR2 FYNNEI. V lost 7 bases, J lost 1 base, and 15 bases lay in between. This CDR3 contains 15 residues. The full variable domain, with the rest looked up from reference TRBV2 and TRBJ2-3, is EPEVTQTPSHQVTQMGQEVILRCVPISNHLYFYWYRQILGQKVEFLVSFYNNEISEKSEIFDDQFSVERPDGSNFTLKIRSTKLEDSAMYFCASNLTPSGTDTQYFGPGTRLTVL.

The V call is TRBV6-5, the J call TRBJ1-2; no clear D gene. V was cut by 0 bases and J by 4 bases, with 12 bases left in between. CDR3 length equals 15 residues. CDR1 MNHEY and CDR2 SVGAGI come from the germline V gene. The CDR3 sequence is CASSYSSAFPYGYTF. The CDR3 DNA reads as TGTGCCAGCAGTTACTCGAGCGCCTTTCCCTATGGCTACACCTTC.

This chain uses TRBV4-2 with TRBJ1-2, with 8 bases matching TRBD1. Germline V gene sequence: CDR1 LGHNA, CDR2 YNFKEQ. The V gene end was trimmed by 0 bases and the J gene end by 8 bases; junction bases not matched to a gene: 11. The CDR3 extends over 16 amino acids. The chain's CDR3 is CASSQETGQETGGYTF. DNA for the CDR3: TGTGCCAGCAGCCAAGAGACGGGACAGGAGACAGGCGGCTACACCTTC.

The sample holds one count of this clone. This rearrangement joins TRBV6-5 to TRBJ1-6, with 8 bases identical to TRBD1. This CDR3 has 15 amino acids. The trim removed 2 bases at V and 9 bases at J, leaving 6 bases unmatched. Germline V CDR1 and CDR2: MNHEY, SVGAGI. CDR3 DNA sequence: TGTGCCAGCAGTTACACAGGGGGAGTAGGTTCACCCCTCCACTTT. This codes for CASSYTGGVGSPLHF.

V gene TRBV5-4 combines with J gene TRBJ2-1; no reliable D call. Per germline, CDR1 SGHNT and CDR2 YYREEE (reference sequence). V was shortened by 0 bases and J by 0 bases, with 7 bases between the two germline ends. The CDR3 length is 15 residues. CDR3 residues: CASSLDSSSYNEQFF. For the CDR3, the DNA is TGTGCCAGCAGCTTGGACAGCAGCTCCTACAATGAGCAGTTCTTC.

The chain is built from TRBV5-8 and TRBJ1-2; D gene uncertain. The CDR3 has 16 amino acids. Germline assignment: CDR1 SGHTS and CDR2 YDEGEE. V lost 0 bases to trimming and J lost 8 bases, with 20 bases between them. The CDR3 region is CASSLAFALWRRGYTF. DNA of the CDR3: TGTGCCAGCAGCTTGGCCTTTGCCCTATGGAGACGGGGCTACACCTTC.

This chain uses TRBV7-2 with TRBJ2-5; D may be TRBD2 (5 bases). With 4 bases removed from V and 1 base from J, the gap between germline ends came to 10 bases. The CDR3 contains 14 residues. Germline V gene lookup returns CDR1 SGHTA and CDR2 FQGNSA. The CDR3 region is CASSSLDFQETQYF. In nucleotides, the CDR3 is TGTGCCAGCAGCTCCTTGGACTTCCAAGAGACCCAGTACTTC. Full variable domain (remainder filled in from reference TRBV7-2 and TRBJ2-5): GAGVSQSPSNKVTEKGKDVELRCDPISGHTALYWYRQSLGQGLEFLIYFQGNSAPDKSGLPSDRFSAERTGGSVSTLTIQRTQQEDSAVYLCASSSLDFQETQYFGPGTRLLVL.

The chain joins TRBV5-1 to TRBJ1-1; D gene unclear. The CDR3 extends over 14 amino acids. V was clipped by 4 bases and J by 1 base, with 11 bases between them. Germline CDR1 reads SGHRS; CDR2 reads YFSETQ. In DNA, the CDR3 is TGCGCCAGCAGCCGGACTGTGACGAACACTGAAGCTTTCTTT. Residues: CASSRTVTNTEAFF.

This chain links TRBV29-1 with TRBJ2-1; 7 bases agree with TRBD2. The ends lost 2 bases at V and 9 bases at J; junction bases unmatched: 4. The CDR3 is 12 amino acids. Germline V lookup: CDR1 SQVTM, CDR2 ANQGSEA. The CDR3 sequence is CSVESSGAEQFF. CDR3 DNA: TGCAGCGTTGAATCCAGCGGGGCTGAGCAGTTCTTC.

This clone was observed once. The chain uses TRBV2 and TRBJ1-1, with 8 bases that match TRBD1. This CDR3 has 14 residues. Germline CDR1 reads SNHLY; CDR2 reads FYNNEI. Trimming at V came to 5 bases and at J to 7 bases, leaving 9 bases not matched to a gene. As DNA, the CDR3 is TGTGCCAGCAGTAAATTGATTGGGACAGGTGAAGCTTTCTTT. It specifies CASSKLIGTGEAFF.

For the CDR3, the DNA is TGTGCCATCAGTGAGGAGGAGGGGTCGTTCCAGTACTTC. Amino acids: CAISEEEGSFQYF. The chain has TRBV10-3 and TRBJ2-7; TRBD2 is a possible D gene (6 bases). CDR3 size: 13 residues. CDR1 is ENHRY, CDR2 SYGVKD, per germline. The ends were cut back, 2 bases at V and 10 bases at J, with 15 bases in the middle.